This TCR beta chain was retrieved from a study of blood T cell repertoires in COVID-19. The CDR3 has 15 amino acids. The germline V gene has CDR1 MNHEY and CDR2 SVGAGI. Trimming took off 1 base at V and 6 bases at J, with 13 bases between the two ends. The table came from immunoSEQ multiplex PCR; TCRdb's copy has only in-frame clones and leaves some out. The profile shows over 200,000 clones, under 90% of them singletons. The specimen sequenced was peripheral blood. This sequence joins TRBV6-5 and TRBJ2-1; no reliable D call. The receptor comes from a woman of 80 years or more with COVID-19, enrolled during active disease. The CDR3 nucleotides are TGTGCCAGCAGTTACTTGAACAGTTTAGGCAATGAGCAGTTCTTC. Amino acid sequence: CASSYLNSLGNEQFF.